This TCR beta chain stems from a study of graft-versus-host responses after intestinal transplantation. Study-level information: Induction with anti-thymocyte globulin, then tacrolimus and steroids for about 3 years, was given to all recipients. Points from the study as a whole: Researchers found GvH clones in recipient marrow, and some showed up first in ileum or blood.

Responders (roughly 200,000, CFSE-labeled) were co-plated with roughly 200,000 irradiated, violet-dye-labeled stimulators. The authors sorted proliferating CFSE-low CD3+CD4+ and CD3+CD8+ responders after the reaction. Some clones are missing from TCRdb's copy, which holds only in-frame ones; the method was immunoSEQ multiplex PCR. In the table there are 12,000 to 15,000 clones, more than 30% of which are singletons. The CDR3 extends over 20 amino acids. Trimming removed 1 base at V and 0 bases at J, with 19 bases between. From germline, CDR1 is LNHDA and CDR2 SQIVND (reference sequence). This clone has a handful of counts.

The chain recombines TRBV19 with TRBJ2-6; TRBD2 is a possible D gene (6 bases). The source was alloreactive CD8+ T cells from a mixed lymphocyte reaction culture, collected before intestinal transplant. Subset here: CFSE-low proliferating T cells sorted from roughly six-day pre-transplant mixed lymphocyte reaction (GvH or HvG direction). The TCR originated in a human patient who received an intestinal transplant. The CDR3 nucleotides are TGTGCCAGTAGTATAGTGGACTACTTAGAAACCACCTCTGGGGCCAACGTCCTGACTTTC. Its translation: CASSIVDYLETTSGANVLTF.